The clone carrying this T cell receptor beta chain occurred a few times. The data derive from a study of cytotoxic CD8 clonotypes in ibrutinib-treated CLL. The overall study: Following treatment for a median approximately 12 months, range 6 to 36, response samples were then taken.

Measured with immunoSEQ multiplex PCR; TCRdb has only the in-frame clones, and not every one. The table shows 25,000 or so clones, with around 57% occurring only once. After removal of 7 bases from V and 8 bases from J, the junction contained 18 bases not matched to a gene. The CDR3 runs 17 residues. CDR1 SGHTA and CDR2 FQGTGA come from the germline V gene. The chain joins TRBV7-3 to TRBJ2-1; TRBD2 agrees at 9 bases. The material sequenced was PBMCs, taken before ibrutinib treatment. The origin of this receptor is a human donor with chronic lymphocytic leukemia. The CDR3 sequence is CASTFGVAGARGYEQFF. The DNA of the CDR3 is TGTGCCAGCACCTTTGGGGTAGCGGGGGCGCGTGGGTATGAGCAGTTCTTC.